These 24 T cell receptor beta chains were sequenced from one sample in a study of response to subunit inactivated influenza vaccine. A single record per CDR3 protein comes from TCRdb applying MiXCR to the RT-PCR reads. The sample lists about 570,000 distinct CDR3 sequences; approximately 11% were seen once. The same sample was also used in a study of T cells expressing NK-cell markers. That work states: In generating TCR beta cDNA, 5'RACE template switching with UMIs was used.

This specimen consisted of PBMCs from blood, obtained on the day of vaccination. Source of these receptors: a man aged 50 or older who received an inactivated influenza vaccine.

CDR3 in DNA: TGTGCCACCAGTGATGCGCGGCAGGGATTTTACGAGCAGTACTTC. Its translation is CATSDARQGFYEQYF. The chain links TRBV24-1 to TRBJ2-7; possible D gene TRBD1, 5 bases. Germline V gene sequence: CDR1 KGHDR, CDR2 SFDVKD. This CDR3 has 15 amino acids. V gave up 3 bases and J gave up 4 bases, with 15 bases separating them.

This clonotype was counted a few times. The chain links TRBV3-1 to TRBJ2-7, with D unresolved. Germline assignment: CDR1 LGHDT and CDR2 YNNKEL (reference sequence). Trimming left V 3 bases short and J 5 bases short, with 5 bases between. The CDR3 sequence is 11 residues long. The CDR3 reads CASSQTHEQYF. The DNA of the CDR3 is TGTGCCAGCAGCCAGACCCACGAGCAGTACTTC.

CDR3 protein: CSAETAAYSNQPQHF. The CDR3 bases are TGCAGTGCAGAGACAGCAGCTTATAGCAATCAGCCCCAGCATTTT. The chain carries TRBV20-1 and TRBJ1-5; tentatively, D is TRBD1 (5 bases). The CDR3 runs 15 residues. Germline V gives CDR1 DFQATT, CDR2 SNEGSKA (reference sequence). Trimming shortened V by 6 bases and J by 0 bases, and 15 bases separated the two germline ends.

The sample holds many counts of this clonotype. V gene TRBV20-1 combines with J gene TRBJ2-3; D uncertain. V dropped 0 bases and J dropped 2 bases, with 15 bases sitting between them. Germline lookup yields CDR1 DFQATT and CDR2 SNEGSKA (reference sequence). The CDR3 is made up of 16 amino acids. The CDR3 nucleotides are TGCAGTGCTAGAGAGGATAGCCGGGCCCCCACAGATACGCAGTATTTT. The encoded protein is CSAREDSRAPTDTQYF.

The chain couples TRBV20-1 to TRBJ2-1, with 9 bases that match TRBD1. The germline gives CDR1 DFQATT, CDR2 SNEGSKA (reference sequence). CDR3 length equals 14 residues. In DNA, the CDR3 is TGCAGCCCCGACGGGGACAGGGCGTACAATGAGCAGTTCTTC. Encoded protein: CSPDGDRAYNEQFF.

This clonotype was picked up a small number of times. CDR3 protein: CSALGLDSSETQYF. CDR3 in DNA: TGCAGTGCTTTAGGACTCGATTCCTCAGAGACCCAGTACTTC. The gene calls are TRBV20-1 and TRBJ2-5; D possibly corresponds to TRBD2 (5 bases). The CDR3 is 14 amino acids. From germline, CDR1 is DFQATT and CDR2 SNEGSKA (reference sequence). V was cut by 5 bases and J by 4 bases, with 17 bases left in between.

This clonotype was seen repeatedly, ten times or more. The chain has TRBV12-3 or TRBV12-4 and TRBJ1-2, with D possibly being TRBD1 (5 bases). The CDR3 has 12 amino acids. The ends were cut back, 5 bases at V and 4 bases at J, with 8 bases in the middle. The CDR3 sequence is CASSRGGYGYTF. The CDR3 DNA reads TGTGCCAGCAGTCGGGGGGGCTATGGCTACACCTTC.

The V and J genes are TRBV10-3 and TRBJ2-7, with 11 bases identical to TRBD2. This CDR3 region has 15 residues. J gave up 0 bases and V 2 bases, and 0 bases lay outside the gene matches. Germline V gene lookup returns CDR1 ENHRY and CDR2 SYGVKD. Written as DNA, the CDR3 is TGTGCCATCAGTGAGGGGACTAGCGGCTCCTACGAGCAGTACTTC. Its protein is CAISEGTSGSYEQYF.

This clonotype was seen a few times. The chain has TRBV10-1 and TRBJ2-5; weak D call: TRBD2 (7 bases). Germline loops: CDR1 WNHNN, CDR2 SYGVQD (reference sequence). This CDR3 has 17 amino acids. V dropped 2 bases and J dropped 2 bases, with 18 bases sitting between them. The CDR3 here is CASSEGARGLQQETQYF. The CDR3 DNA sequence: TGCGCCAGCAGTGAGGGGGCGCGGGGGCTGCAACAAGAGACCCAGTACTTC.

This clonotype came up a few times. The chain couples TRBV9 to TRBJ1-1; 8 bases match TRBD1. Trimming at V came to 3 bases and at J to 4 bases, leaving 5 bases not matched to a gene. Germline values: CDR1 SGDLS, CDR2 YYNGEE. The CDR3 runs 14 residues. CDR3 sequence: CASSAWTGTTEAFF. DNA for the CDR3: TGTGCCAGCAGCGCCTGGACAGGGACCACTGAAGCTTTCTTT.

This clonotype was counted only a few times. The chain couples TRBV5-1 to TRBJ2-5; TRBD1 agrees at 8 bases. J gave up 9 bases and V 0 bases, and 7 bases lay outside the gene matches. Germline assignment: CDR1 SGHRS and CDR2 YFSETQ. The CDR3 covers 14 residues. The CDR3 sequence: CASSLALDRAPQYF. CDR3 DNA: TGCGCCAGCAGCTTGGCTTTGGACAGGGCTCCCCAGTACTTC. Full variable domain (outside the CDR3, taken from reference TRBV5-1 and TRBJ2-5): KAGVTQTPRYLIKTRGQQVTLSCSPISGHRSVSWYQQTPGQGLQFLFEYFSETQRNKGNFPGRFSGRQFSNSRSEMNVSTLELGDSALYLCASSLALDRAPQYFGPGTRLLVL.

This clonotype was recorded a few times. The gene calls are TRBV29-1 and TRBJ2-4, with D unclear. This CDR3 comprises 13 residues. V was pared by 4 bases and J by 3 bases, with 10 bases between. Germline CDR1 and CDR2: SQVTM and ANQGSEA. The CDR3 is CSVGSASKNIQYF. The CDR3 DNA reads as TGCAGCGTTGGGTCGGCAAGCAAAAACATTCAGTACTTC.

The chain employs TRBV6-1 and TRBJ2-6; 11 bases line up with TRBD1. The length of the CDR3 is 15 residues. V shed 6 bases, J shed 2 bases, and the junction held 0 bases outside the gene matches. Germline V gene sequence: CDR1 MNHNS, CDR2 SASEGT. CDR3 residues: CASRGQGAGANVLTF. The CDR3 DNA is TGTGCCAGCAGGGGACAGGGGGCTGGGGCCAACGTCCTGACTTTC.

The genes are TRBV19 and TRBJ2-1; tentatively, D is TRBD2 (5 bases). Germline V lookup: CDR1 LNHDA, CDR2 SQIVND (reference sequence). The CDR3 loop spans 16 amino acids. Trimming stripped 1 base from V and 7 bases from J, with 17 bases between. CDR3 amino acids: CASSIVPRTPPNEQFF. In DNA, the CDR3 is TGTGCCAGTAGTATAGTTCCTAGGACTCCTCCTAATGAGCAGTTCTTC.

This clonotype has only one observation. CDR3 nucleotide sequence: TGTGCCAGCAGTGACACCTTAGGGACAGAAGATGGCTACACCTTC. Translated: CASSDTLGTEDGYTF. J is TRBJ1-2 and V is TRBV2, with 7 bases identical to TRBD1. The junction had 10 bases not matched to a gene; V was cut back by 3 bases and J by 6 bases. There are 15 residues in the CDR3. Per germline, CDR1 SNHLY and CDR2 FYNNEI.

This rearrangement joins TRBV20-1 to TRBJ1-2; D perhaps matches TRBD1 (6 bases). The V end was cut by 3 bases, the J end by 4 bases, with 18 bases between. Germline V gene data show CDR1 as DFQATT and CDR2 as SNEGSKA (reference sequence). This CDR3 is 15 amino acids long. CDR3 bases: TGCAGTGCTAGGCAAGGGGGATCAGCAGGCTATGGCTACACCTTC. Translation gives CSARQGGSAGYGYTF.

There are many counts of this clonotype. The chain carries TRBV12-3 or TRBV12-4 and TRBJ1-3; D is undetermined. V dropped 3 bases and J dropped 4 bases, with 10 bases sitting between them. The CDR3 extends over 14 amino acids. CDR3 amino acids: CASSFGYSGNTIYF. The CDR3 coding sequence is TGTGCCAGCAGTTTTGGGTATTCAGGAAACACCATATATTTT.

This chain joins TRBV6-2 or TRBV6-3 and TRBJ2-1, with D unclear. Trimming pared 5 bases from V and 2 bases from J, leaving 13 bases between. The CDR3 loop spans 15 amino acids. Per the germline V gene, CDR1 is MNHEY and CDR2 is SVGEGT. The CDR3 region has the DNA TGTGCCAGCAGTCCCTTTTCCTTAGCCTACAATGAGCAGTTCTTC. Its translation is CASSPFSLAYNEQFF.

This clonotype was seen a handful of times. The chain recombines TRBV27 with TRBJ2-7; maybe TRBD1 (7 bases). CDR3 length equals 15 residues. V was trimmed by 3 bases and J by 0 bases, leaving 12 bases between them. Germline values: CDR1 MNHEY, CDR2 SMNVEV (reference sequence). Written as DNA, the CDR3 is TGTGCCAGCAGTTTGATCAGGGGGGTCTCCTACGAGCAGTACTTC. Amino acids: CASSLIRGVSYEQYF.

The chain uses TRBV11-2 and TRBJ2-7; 8 bases line up with TRBD2. This CDR3 contains 14 residues. J lost 7 bases, V lost 0 bases, and 5 bases had no gene match. In germline, CDR1 is SGHAT, CDR2 FQNNGV. CDR3 coding DNA: TGTGCCAGCAGCTTAGATCGACTAGCGTTAGAGCAGTACTTC. Translating gives CASSLDRLALEQYF.

In its sample, this clonotype was seen a few times. The chain carries TRBV2 and TRBJ1-5; 7 bases match TRBD1. Germline CDR1 SNHLY, CDR2 FYNNEI. CDR3 length: 16 amino acids. With V trimmed by 4 bases and J by 7 bases, 13 bases remained unmatched. This CDR3 reads CASSGEPGQIRQPQHF. CDR3 sequence (DNA): TGTGCCAGCAGTGGGGAGCCGGGACAGATAAGACAGCCCCAGCATTTT. Drawing the rest from reference TRBV2 and TRBJ1-5, the complete variable domain is EPEVTQTPSHQVTQMGQEVILRCVPISNHLYFYWYRQILGQKVEFLVSFYNNEISEKSEIFDDQFSVERPDGSNFTLKIRSTKLEDSAMYFCASSGEPGQIRQPQHFGDGTRLSIL.

The chain uses TRBV7-9 and TRBJ1-1; no reliable D call. This CDR3 is built from 14 residues. With 5 bases removed from V and 1 base from J, the gap between germline ends came to 11 bases. Germline V gene sequence: CDR1 SEHNR, CDR2 FQNEAQ (reference sequence). The CDR3 loop reads CASSRESRNTEAFF. CDR3 DNA: TGTGCCAGCAGCCGGGAGTCCCGGAACACTGAAGCTTTCTTT.

The rearrangement uses TRBV6-5 and TRBJ2-7, with D perhaps TRBD2 (5 bases). CDR3 size: 18 residues. Looked up from germline, CDR1 is MNHEY and CDR2 is SVGAGI. V was clipped by 2 bases and J by 2 bases, with 22 bases between them. The CDR3 region is CASSYESPLSGSTYEQYF. CDR3 coding DNA: TGTGCCAGCAGTTACGAGAGTCCCCTTTCGGGGTCAACCTACGAGCAGTACTTC.

The chain uses TRBV5-1 and TRBJ2-1; 9 nucleotides match TRBD2. CDR3 length equals 12 residues. Germline V gene sequence: CDR1 SGHRS, CDR2 YFSETQ. Losses at the gene ends were 9 bases for V and 10 bases for J; bases not matched to a gene: 8. CDR3 sequence (DNA): TGCGCCACCCGCCTGGCGGGGGGGGAGCAGTTCTTC. Amino acid sequence: CATRLAGGEQFF. The full variable domain, in which reference TRBV5-1 and TRBJ2-1 provide the parts outside the CDR3, is KAGVTQTPRYLIKTRGQQVTLSCSPISGHRSVSWYQQTPGQGLQFLFEYFSETQRNKGNFPGRFSGRQFSNSRSEMNVSTLELGDSALYLCATRLAGGEQFFGPGTRLTVL.